Each of the 22 T cell receptor beta chains below was sequenced from the same sample in a study of blood T cell repertoires in COVID-19. Profiled with immunoSEQ multiplex PCR; TCRdb holds only in-frame clones, not every one. The sample has about 220,000 clones; roughly nine tenths are singletons. The sample consisted of PBMCs or T cells enriched from blood (not recorded which). Every receptor here comes from a woman younger than 35 in a cohort exposed to, infected with or recovered from COVID-19 (not recorded which).

The chain uses TRBV27 and TRBJ1-1; the D gene is possibly TRBD1 (6 bases). Germline V gene data show CDR1 as MNHEY and CDR2 as SMNVEV (reference sequence). Trimming took 3 bases from V and 1 from J, leaving 9 bases between them. This CDR3 spans 14 amino acids. The CDR3, as DNA: TGTGCCAGCAGTTTCGGACAGAGGAACACTGAAGCTTTCTTT. Amino acids: CASSFGQRNTEAFF.

Turning to this clone: One junction end does not reproduce the germline sequence, and a read error may be involved. The chain links TRBV7-7 to TRBJ2-1; TRBD2 agrees at 8 bases. The CDR3 totals 14 residues. Germline-derived CDR1 and CDR2 are SSHAT and FNYEAQ (reference sequence). This chain's CDR3 is CASSLVAGWDEQFF. The CDR3 DNA reads TGTGCTAGCAGCTTAGTAGCGGGATGGGATGAGCAGTTCTTC.

The rearrangement uses TRBV7-9 and TRBJ2-7; 8 positions agree with TRBD2. This CDR3 is built from 16 residues. CDR1 and CDR2 from the germline V gene are SEHNR and FQNEAQ (reference sequence). Unmatched junction bases numbered 7, after V lost 1 base and J lost 2 bases. For the CDR3, the DNA is TGTGCCAGCAGCTTAGGGGCTAGCGGGCCCCCCTACGAGCAGTACTTC. This sequence encodes CASSLGASGPPYEQYF.

This chain joins TRBV4-2 and TRBJ2-2; TRBD2 is a possible D gene (7 bases). V lost 2 bases and J lost 3, with 25 bases in between. The CDR3 extends over 20 amino acids. The germline V gene has CDR1 LGHNA and CDR2 YNFKEQ. CDR3: CASSQPLSPRGAPDTGELFF. The CDR3 region has the DNA TGTGCCAGCAGCCAACCCCTCAGCCCCCGGGGGGCCCCCGACACCGGGGAGCTGTTTTTT.

J is TRBJ2-1 and V is TRBV7-8; 8 positions agree with TRBD1. This CDR3 has 15 residues. The germline gives CDR1 SGHVS, CDR2 FQNEAQ. V was clipped by 3 bases and J by 8 bases; unmatched bases: 9. CDR3 protein: CASSFIQGARDEQFF. The DNA of the CDR3 is TGTGCCAGCAGCTTCATTCAGGGGGCGCGGGATGAGCAGTTCTTC. Looking up the rest from reference TRBV7-8 and TRBJ2-1 gives the full variable domain: GAGVSQSPRYKVAKRGQDVALRCDPISGHVSLFWYQQALGQGPEFLTYFQNEAQLDKSGLPSDRFFAERPEGSVSTLKIQRTQQEDSAVYLCASSFIQGARDEQFFGPGTRLTVL.

The chain carries TRBV7-9 and TRBJ1-4; the match to TRBD1 covers 9 bases. The CDR3 contains 16 residues. Germline CDR1 and CDR2: SEHNR and FQNEAQ (reference sequence). J was trimmed by 7 bases and V by 1 base; bases with no gene match: 7. Here the CDR3 reads CASSLGSGTGREKLFF. For the CDR3, the DNA is TGTGCCAGCAGCTTAGGCTCCGGGACAGGGCGTGAAAAACTGTTTTTT.

The chain employs TRBV11-3 and TRBJ2-2, with 7 nucleotides matching TRBD1. The CDR3 length is 14 residues. Germline V lookup: CDR1 SGHNT, CDR2 YENEEA. V gave up 0 bases and J gave up 7 bases; unmatched junction bases: 2. The CDR3 DNA reads TGTGCCAGCAGCTTAGAAGGGGGCAACGGGGAGCTGTTTTTT. Protein product: CASSLEGGNGELFF.

The V call is TRBV5-1, the J call TRBJ1-5, with 7 bases that match TRBD1. Germline CDR1 and CDR2: SGHRS and YFSETQ. The CDR3 consists of 13 residues. The junction had 2 bases not matched to a gene; V was cut back by 4 bases and J by 4 bases. The CDR3 sequence: CASSPTGNQPQHF. The CDR3, as DNA: TGCGCCAGCAGCCCGACAGGGAATCAGCCCCAGCATTTT.

This chain connects TRBV5-4 to TRBJ1-5; D is perhaps TRBD1 (5 bases). The CDR3 contains 14 residues. CDR1 SGHNT and CDR2 YYREEE come from the germline V gene (reference sequence). The germline V and J ends were trimmed by 0 bases and 2 bases, with 6 bases remaining between them. The CDR3 loop reads CASSLEGGNQPQHF. The CDR3 nucleotides read TGTGCCAGCAGCTTGGAAGGGGGCAATCAGCCCCAGCATTTT.

The chain couples TRBV29-1 to TRBJ1-2; TRBD1 matches at 9 bases. Germline V gene data show CDR1 as SQVTM and CDR2 as ANQGSEA. Trimming at V came to 6 bases and at J to 2 bases, leaving 1 base not matched to a gene. This CDR3 has 12 amino acids. The CDR3 bases are TGCAGCGTGGGACAGGGCAACTATGGCTACACCTTC. Residues: CSVGQGNYGYTF.

The table lists this clone with a count of one. The genes are TRBV5-1 and TRBJ1-2; 7 nucleotides align to TRBD1. CDR1 is SGHRS, CDR2 YFSETQ, per germline. The CDR3 consists of 16 residues. Trimming took 2 bases from V and 4 from J; bases not matched to a gene: 11. CDR3 in DNA: TGCGCCAGCAGCTTAGATCCCGGACAGGCTGGCTATGGCTACACCTTC. This translates into CASSLDPGQAGYGYTF.

In nucleotides, the CDR3 is TGTGCCATCAGTGGGACAGGGGCGGCTGGGGCCAACGTCCTGACTTTC. Protein sequence: CAISGTGAAGANVLTF. The chain joins TRBV10-3 to TRBJ2-6, with 9 bases lining up with TRBD1. Germline loops: CDR1 ENHRY, CDR2 SYGVKD. The junction had 3 bases not matched to a gene; V was cut back by 4 bases and J by 2 bases. This CDR3 contains 16 residues.

In this sample, this clone turned up once. The gene calls are TRBV27 and TRBJ2-3; 10 nucleotides line up with TRBD2. Germline V gives CDR1 MNHEY, CDR2 SMNVEV (reference sequence). The CDR3 extends over 15 amino acids. With V trimmed by 7 bases and J by 4 bases, 8 bases remained unmatched. CDR3 in amino acids: CASTSGLAGADTQYF. CDR3 in DNA: TGTGCCAGCACCTCGGGGCTAGCGGGAGCAGATACGCAGTATTTT.

The gene calls are TRBV19 and TRBJ1-6; 11 bases are shared with TRBD1. Germline V lookup: CDR1 LNHDA, CDR2 SQIVND (reference sequence). The CDR3 runs to 15 residues. The trim removed 6 bases at V and 9 bases at J, leaving 7 bases unmatched. The CDR3 reads CASRGPGQGVSPLHF. The CDR3 coding sequence is TGTGCCAGTAGGGGACCGGGACAGGGGGTTTCACCCCTCCACTTT.

The chain joins TRBV5-1 to TRBJ2-3; no reliable D call. CDR3 length: 16 amino acids. V lost 0 bases, J lost 3 bases, and 14 bases lay in between. Per the germline V gene, CDR1 is SGHRS and CDR2 is YFSETQ. The CDR3 here is CASSLGFDSGTDTQYF. In nucleotides, the CDR3 is TGCGCCAGCAGCTTGGGATTCGATTCCGGGACAGATACGCAGTATTTT.

The chain is built from TRBV4-1 and TRBJ1-6; TRBD1 matches at 9 bases. This CDR3 is built from 15 residues. The junction had 1 base not matched to a gene; V was cut back by 1 base and J by 6 bases. The germline V gene encodes CDR1 MGHRA and CDR2 YSYEKL. CDR3: CASSQGGQGNSPLHF. CDR3 DNA sequence: TGCGCCAGCAGCCAAGGGGGACAGGGTAATTCACCCCTCCACTTT.

The rearrangement joins TRBV11-1 to TRBJ2-3; 10 bases line up with TRBD1. Germline assignment: CDR1 SGHAT and CDR2 FQDESV (reference sequence). Unmatched junction bases numbered 5, after V lost 5 bases and J lost 3 bases. This CDR3 contains 15 residues. The chain's CDR3 is CASSQRDRGTDTQYF. CDR3 bases: TGTGCCAGCAGCCAGAGGGACAGGGGTACAGATACGCAGTATTTT.

This chain joins TRBV7-9 and TRBJ2-5, with 9 nucleotides matching TRBD2. The J segment lost 1 base and the V segment lost 0 bases, leaving 6 bases of the junction unmatched. This CDR3 region has 17 residues. Per germline, CDR1 SEHNR and CDR2 FQNEAQ (reference sequence). CDR3 coding DNA: TGTGCCAGCAGCTTAGCACCCCTAGCGGGGCCCCAAGAGACCCAGTACTTC. This translates into CASSLAPLAGPQETQYF.

This rearrangement joins TRBV27 to TRBJ2-3; a weak D match, TRBD2 (5 bases). V lost 3 bases to trimming and J lost 6 bases, with 16 bases between them. The CDR3 is 15 amino acids. The germline V gene encodes CDR1 MNHEY and CDR2 SMNVEV (reference sequence). CDR3 coding DNA: TGTGCCAGCAGTTTCGCCGGACTGCTCTCGGATACGCAGTATTTT. Translation: CASSFAGLLSDTQYF.

The chain joins TRBV15 to TRBJ2-1; no firm D call. Germline lookup yields CDR1 LNHNV and CDR2 YYDKDF (reference sequence). This CDR3 comprises 12 residues. V lost 6 bases to trimming and J lost 7 bases, with 10 bases between them. The chain's CDR3 is CATSQQENEQFF. For the CDR3, the DNA is TGTGCCACCAGTCAGCAGGAAAATGAGCAGTTCTTC.

This sequence joins TRBV11-3 and TRBJ1-3, with TRBD1 matching over 8 bases. After removal of 5 bases from V and 1 base from J, the junction contained 1 base not matched to a gene. Germline V gene lookup returns CDR1 SGHNT and CDR2 YENEEA. CDR3 length equals 14 residues. The CDR3: CASSRQGSGNTIYF. The CDR3 nucleotides read TGTGCCAGCAGCAGACAGGGGTCTGGAAACACCATATATTTT.

J is TRBJ2-5 and V is TRBV5-1; D might be TRBD1 (5 bases). V gave up 0 bases and J gave up 0 bases, with 12 bases separating them. Germline CDR1 reads SGHRS; CDR2 reads YFSETQ. The CDR3 runs to 16 residues. The CDR3 region has the DNA TGCGCCAGCAGCTTGGGCCCCACACAGGACCAAGAGACCCAGTACTTC. Translated: CASSLGPTQDQETQYF. The full variable domain, with the rest looked up from reference TRBV5-1 and TRBJ2-5, is KAGVTQTPRYLIKTRGQQVTLSCSPISGHRSVSWYQQTPGQGLQFLFEYFSETQRNKGNFPGRFSGRQFSNSRSEMNVSTLELGDSALYLCASSLGPTQDQETQYFGPGTRLLVL.